This passage covers 3 T cell receptor beta chains from one sample sequenced in a study of T cells after somatic rescue of genetic block (dated by TCRdb to 2018 to 2020). The library relied on the immunoSEQ multiplex PCR assay. TCRdb took this table from immuneACCESS and kept in-frame rearrangements with V and J called. Such tables lack part of the clones; where checked against another copy, unresolved V genes explain under half of the gap, and the rest is unexplained. The sample data list 15,000 or so clones, and about 70% of these were observed just once. The leading ten clones occupy around 14% of the sample. The sample taken for sequencing was peripheral blood mononuclear cells (PBMCs). These receptors all stem from a boy between 5 and 17 years old.

This chain links TRBV9 with TRBJ2-2, with 8 bases identical to TRBD1. This CDR3 comprises 14 residues. Losses at the gene ends were 4 bases for V and 5 bases for J; bases not matched to a gene: 4. In germline, CDR1 is SGDLS, CDR2 YYNGEE. The CDR3 reads CASSLQGATGELFF. Written as DNA, the CDR3 is TGTGCCAGCAGCCTCCAGGGGGCAACCGGGGAGCTGTTTTTT. Full variable domain (rest looked up from reference TRBV9 and TRBJ2-2): DSGVTQTPKHLITATGQRVTLRCSPRSGDLSVYWYQQSLDQGLQFLIQYYNGEERAKGNILERFSAQQFPDLHSELNLSSLELGDSALYFCASSLQGATGELFFGEGSRLTVL.

V and J are TRBV28 and TRBJ2-5; 8 nucleotides agree with TRBD2. The CDR3 runs 14 residues. Germline CDR1 is MDHEN and CDR2 is SYDVKM. V lost 5 bases, J lost 3 bases, and 5 bases stayed unmatched. Here the CDR3 DNA reads TGTGCCAGCAGTCCTCTGACTAGCGAAGAGACCCAGTACTTC. This encodes CASSPLTSEETQYF.

This sequence joins TRBV6-1 and TRBJ2-7; D is uncertain. CDR1 is MNHNS, CDR2 SASEGT, per germline. The CDR3 is 15 amino acids. Trimming left V 2 bases short and J 2 bases short, with 13 bases between. CDR3 sequence: CASSEKTHPTYEQYF. The CDR3 DNA reads TGTGCCAGCAGTGAAAAGACTCACCCTACCTACGAGCAGTACTTC.